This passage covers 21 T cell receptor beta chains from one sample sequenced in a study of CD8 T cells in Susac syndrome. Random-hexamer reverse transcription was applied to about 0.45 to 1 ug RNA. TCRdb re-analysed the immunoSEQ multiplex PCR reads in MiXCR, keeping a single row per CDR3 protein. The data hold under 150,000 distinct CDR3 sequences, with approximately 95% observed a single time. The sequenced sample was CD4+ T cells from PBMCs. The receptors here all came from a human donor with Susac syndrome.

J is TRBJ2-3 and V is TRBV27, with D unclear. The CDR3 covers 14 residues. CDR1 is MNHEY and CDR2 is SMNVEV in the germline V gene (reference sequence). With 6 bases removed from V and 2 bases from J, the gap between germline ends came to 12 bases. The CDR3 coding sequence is TGTGCCAGCAGGAGACCCGAAAACACAGATACGCAGTATTTT. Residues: CASRRPENTDTQYF.

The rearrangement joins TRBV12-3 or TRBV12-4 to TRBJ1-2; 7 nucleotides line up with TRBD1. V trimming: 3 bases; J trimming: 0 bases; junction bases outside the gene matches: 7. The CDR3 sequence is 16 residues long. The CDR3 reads CASSFRTGVANYGYTF. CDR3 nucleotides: TGTGCCAGCAGTTTTCGGACAGGAGTCGCTAACTATGGCTACACCTTC.

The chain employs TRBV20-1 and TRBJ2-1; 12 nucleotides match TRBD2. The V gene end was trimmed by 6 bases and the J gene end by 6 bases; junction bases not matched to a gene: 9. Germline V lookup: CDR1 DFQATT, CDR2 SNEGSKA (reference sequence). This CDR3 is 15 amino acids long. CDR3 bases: TGCAGTGCGGAATCGACTAGCGGGAGAGGCAATGAGCAGTTCTTC. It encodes CSAESTSGRGNEQFF.

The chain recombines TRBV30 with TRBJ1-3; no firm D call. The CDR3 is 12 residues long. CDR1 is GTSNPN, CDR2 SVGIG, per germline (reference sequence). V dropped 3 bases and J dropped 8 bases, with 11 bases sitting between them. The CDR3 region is CAWREAVDTIYF. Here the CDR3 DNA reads TGTGCCTGGAGGGAAGCCGTGGACACCATATATTTT.

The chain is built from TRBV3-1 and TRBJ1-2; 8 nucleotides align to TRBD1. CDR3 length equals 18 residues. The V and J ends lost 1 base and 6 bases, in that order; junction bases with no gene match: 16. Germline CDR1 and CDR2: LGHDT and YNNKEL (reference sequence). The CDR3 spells CASSQVLDSLGTGHGYTF. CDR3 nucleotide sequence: TGTGCCAGCAGCCAAGTGTTGGATTCTTTAGGGACAGGCCATGGCTACACCTTC.

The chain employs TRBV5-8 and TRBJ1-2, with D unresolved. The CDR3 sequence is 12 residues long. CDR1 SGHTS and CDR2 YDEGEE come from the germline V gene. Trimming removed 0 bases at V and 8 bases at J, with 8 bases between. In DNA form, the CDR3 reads TGTGCCAGCAGCTTGGAGACTACGGGCTACACCTTC. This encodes CASSLETTGYTF.

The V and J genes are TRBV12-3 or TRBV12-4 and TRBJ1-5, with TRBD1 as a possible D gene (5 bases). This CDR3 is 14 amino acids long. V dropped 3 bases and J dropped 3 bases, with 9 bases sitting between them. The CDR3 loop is CASSFQGLNQPQHF. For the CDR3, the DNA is TGTGCCAGCAGTTTTCAGGGTCTCAATCAGCCCCAGCATTTT.

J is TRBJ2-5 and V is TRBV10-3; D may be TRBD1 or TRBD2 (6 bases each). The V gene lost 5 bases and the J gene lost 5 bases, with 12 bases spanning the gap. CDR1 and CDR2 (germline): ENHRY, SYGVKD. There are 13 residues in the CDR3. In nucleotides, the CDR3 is TGTGCCATCAGTCCTCGGGGGCGGGAGACCCAGTACTTC. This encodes CAISPRGRETQYF.

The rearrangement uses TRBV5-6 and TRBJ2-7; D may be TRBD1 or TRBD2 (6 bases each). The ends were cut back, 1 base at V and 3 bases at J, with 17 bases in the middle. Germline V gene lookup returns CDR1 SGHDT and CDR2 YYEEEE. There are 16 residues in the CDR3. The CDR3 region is CASSLYPPGAFYEQYF. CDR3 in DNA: TGTGCCAGCAGCTTGTATCCCCCGGGGGCATTCTACGAGCAGTACTTC.

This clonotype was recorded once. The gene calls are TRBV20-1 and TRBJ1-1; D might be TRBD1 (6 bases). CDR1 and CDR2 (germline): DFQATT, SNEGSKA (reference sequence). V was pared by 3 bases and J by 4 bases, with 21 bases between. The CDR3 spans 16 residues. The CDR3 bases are TGCAGTGCTAGGGCTACAGGGTATGTAGGTCGCACTGAAGCTTTCTTT. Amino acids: CSARATGYVGRTEAFF.

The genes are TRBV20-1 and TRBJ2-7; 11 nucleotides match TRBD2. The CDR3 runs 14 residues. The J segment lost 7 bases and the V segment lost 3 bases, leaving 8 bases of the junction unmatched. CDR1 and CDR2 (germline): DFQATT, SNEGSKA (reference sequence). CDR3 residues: CSASGFGLAGEQYF. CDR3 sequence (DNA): TGCAGTGCTAGCGGGTTTGGACTAGCGGGTGAGCAGTACTTC.

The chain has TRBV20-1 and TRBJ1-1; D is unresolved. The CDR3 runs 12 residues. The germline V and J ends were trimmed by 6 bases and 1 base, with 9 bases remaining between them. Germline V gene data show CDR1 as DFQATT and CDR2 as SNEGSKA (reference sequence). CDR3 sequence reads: CSAKRQNTEAFF. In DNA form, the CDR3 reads TGCAGTGCCAAACGGCAGAACACTGAAGCTTTCTTT.

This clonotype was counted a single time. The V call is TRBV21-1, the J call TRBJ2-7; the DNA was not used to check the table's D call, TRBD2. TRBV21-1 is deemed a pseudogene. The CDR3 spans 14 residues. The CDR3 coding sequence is TGTGCCAGCAGCAACGAGGGGCCCCCCTACGAGCAGTACTTC. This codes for CASSNEGPPYEQYF.

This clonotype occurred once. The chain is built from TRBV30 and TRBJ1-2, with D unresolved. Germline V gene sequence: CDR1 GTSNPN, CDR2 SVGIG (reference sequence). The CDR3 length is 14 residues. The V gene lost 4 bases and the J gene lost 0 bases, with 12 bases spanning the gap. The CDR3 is CAWTPLGANYGYTF. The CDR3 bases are TGTGCCTGGACCCCACTTGGGGCTAACTATGGCTACACCTTC.

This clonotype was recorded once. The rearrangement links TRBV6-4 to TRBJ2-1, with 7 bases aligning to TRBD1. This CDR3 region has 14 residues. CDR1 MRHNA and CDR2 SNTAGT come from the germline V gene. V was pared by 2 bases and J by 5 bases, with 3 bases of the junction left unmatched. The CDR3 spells CASSDGTAHNEQFF. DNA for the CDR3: TGTGCCAGCAGTGACGGGACAGCACACAATGAGCAGTTCTTC.

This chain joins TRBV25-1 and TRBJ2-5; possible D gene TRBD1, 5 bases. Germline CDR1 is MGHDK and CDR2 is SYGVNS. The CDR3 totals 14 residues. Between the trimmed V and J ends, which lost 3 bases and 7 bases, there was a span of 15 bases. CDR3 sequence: CASSEPQGTRTQYF. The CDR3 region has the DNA TGTGCCAGCAGTGAGCCTCAGGGTACCCGGACCCAGTACTTC.

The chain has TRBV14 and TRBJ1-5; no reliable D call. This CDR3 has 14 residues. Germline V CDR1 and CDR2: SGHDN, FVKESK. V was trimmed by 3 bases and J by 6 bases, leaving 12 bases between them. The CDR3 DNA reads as TGTGCCAGCAGCCAGCAAACCTTAAGTCAGCCCCAGCATTTT. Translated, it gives CASSQQTLSQPQHF. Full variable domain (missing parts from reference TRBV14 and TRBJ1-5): EAGVTQFPSHSVIEKGQTVTLRCDPISGHDNLYWYRRVMGKEIKFLLHFVKESKQDESGMPNNRFLAERTGGTYSTLKVQPAELEDSGVYFCASSQQTLSQPQHFGDGTRLSIL.

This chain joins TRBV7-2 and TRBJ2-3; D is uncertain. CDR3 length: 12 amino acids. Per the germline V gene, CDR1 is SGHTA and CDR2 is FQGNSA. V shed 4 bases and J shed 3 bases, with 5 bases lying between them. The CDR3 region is CASSWLTDTQYF. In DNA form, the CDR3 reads TGTGCCAGCAGCTGGTTGACAGATACGCAGTATTTT.

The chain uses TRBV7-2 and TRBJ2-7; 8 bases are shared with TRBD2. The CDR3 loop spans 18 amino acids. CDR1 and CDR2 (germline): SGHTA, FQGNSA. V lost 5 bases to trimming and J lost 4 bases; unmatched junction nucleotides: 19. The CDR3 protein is CASSIIGGLAGGIYEQYF. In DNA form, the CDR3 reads TGTGCCAGCAGCATTATAGGGGGATTGGCGGGAGGAATATACGAGCAGTACTTC.

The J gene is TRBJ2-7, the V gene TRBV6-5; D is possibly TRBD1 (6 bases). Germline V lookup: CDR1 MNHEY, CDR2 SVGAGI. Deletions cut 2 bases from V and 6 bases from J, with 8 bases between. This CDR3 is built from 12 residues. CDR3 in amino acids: CASSYADSEQYF. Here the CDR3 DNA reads TGTGCCAGCAGTTACGCGGACAGCGAGCAGTACTTC.

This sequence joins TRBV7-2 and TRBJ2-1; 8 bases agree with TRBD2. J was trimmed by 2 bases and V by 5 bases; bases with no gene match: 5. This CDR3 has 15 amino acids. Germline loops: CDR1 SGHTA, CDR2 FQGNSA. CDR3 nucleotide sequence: TGTGCCAGCAGCACATCTAGCGGGCCCTACAATGAGCAGTTCTTC. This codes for CASSTSSGPYNEQFF.